Listed here are 31 T cell receptor beta chains from one sample, sequenced in a study of response to subunit inactivated influenza vaccine. TCRdb independently ran MiXCR on the RT-PCR reads; one entry per CDR3 protein. The sample contains approximately 530,000 distinct CDR3 sequences, 6% to 9% of which appear only once. The specimen comprised PBMCs from blood, sampled roughly 24 months after vaccination. These receptors were obtained from a man aged 45-69 years who received an inactivated influenza vaccine.

This chain joins TRBV2 and TRBJ2-1, with TRBD2 matching over 11 bases. The CDR3 has 17 residues. Germline V CDR1 and CDR2: SNHLY, FYNNEI. The CDR3 region is CAHKVLAGAFSYNEQFF. In DNA form, the CDR3 reads TGTGCGCACAAGGTACTAGCGGGAGCTTTCTCCTACAATGAGCAGTTCTTC.

The chain joins TRBV10-3 to TRBJ1-2; D is unresolved. V gave up 4 bases and J gave up 3 bases, with 18 bases separating them. The CDR3 covers 16 residues. CDR1 and CDR2 (germline): ENHRY, SYGVKD. The CDR3 spells CAISAVAGRGDYGYTF. CDR3 nucleotides: TGTGCCATCAGTGCGGTGGCAGGTCGGGGTGACTATGGCTACACCTTC.

This clonotype came up many times. The chain uses TRBV5-6 and TRBJ2-3, with D possibly matching TRBD1 (6 bases). The V end lost 1 base, the J end lost 2 bases, and 11 bases lay between the germline ends. The CDR3 has 15 amino acids. Germline V gene data show CDR1 as SGHDT and CDR2 as YYEEEE. The CDR3: CASSLYGQTTDTQYF. The CDR3 DNA reads TGTGCCAGCAGCTTGTACGGACAGACCACAGATACGCAGTATTTT.

The rearrangement uses TRBV29-1 and TRBJ2-2; unclear D gene. Germline values: CDR1 SQVTM, CDR2 ANQGSEA. Deletions cut 5 bases from V and 4 bases from J, with 8 bases between. CDR3 size: 12 residues. CDR3: CSVLVFTGELFF. In nucleotides, the CDR3 is TGCAGCGTTCTAGTTTTCACCGGGGAGCTGTTTTTT.

Comments on this clonotype: At one boundary the junction diverges from the germline segment, which might be a read error. The chain links TRBV5-1 to TRBJ1-2; TRBD1 agrees at 8 bases. The CDR3 length is 15 residues. From germline, CDR1 is SGHRS and CDR2 YFSETQ. The CDR3 sequence: CASGLAAGTGYGYTF. CDR3 in DNA: TGCGCCAGCGGCTTGGCCGCGGGGACAGGATATGGCTACACCTTC.

The J gene is TRBJ2-3, the V gene TRBV6-2 or TRBV6-3; D may correspond to TRBD1 or TRBD2 (7 bases each). CDR1 and CDR2 (germline): MNHEY, SVGEGT. The CDR3 totals 17 residues. V was shortened by 2 bases and J by 2 bases, with 17 bases between the two germline ends. For the CDR3, the DNA is TGTGCCAGCAGTTACAAGGGGGCTAGCGGCTACACAGATACGCAGTATTTT. Its translation is CASSYKGASGYTDTQYF.

This clonotype was observed a few times. This chain connects TRBV18 to TRBJ1-1, with D hard to call. Germline assignment: CDR1 KGHSH and CDR2 LQKENI. V was trimmed by 4 bases and J by 4 bases, leaving 13 bases between them. The CDR3 is made up of 14 amino acids. CDR3 in DNA: TGTGCCAGCTCACTCCTGGCCAAGCCCACTGAAGCTTTCTTT. Translation gives CASSLLAKPTEAFF.

This chain links TRBV7-2 with TRBJ2-4; tentative D call: TRBD1 (5 bases). Germline CDR1 is SGHTA and CDR2 is FQGNSA. The V gene lost 8 bases and the J gene lost 0 bases, with 8 bases spanning the gap. There are 13 residues in the CDR3. CDR3 sequence (DNA): TGTGCCAGCGCAGGGCTAGCCAAAAACATTCAGTACTTC. Protein: CASAGLAKNIQYF.

At least ten counts were recorded for this clonotype. This chain joins TRBV5-1 and TRBJ1-2; 7 bases map to TRBD1. V shed 4 bases, J shed 7 bases, and the junction held 10 bases outside the gene matches. Germline values: CDR1 SGHRS, CDR2 YFSETQ. The CDR3 spans 14 residues. In DNA form, the CDR3 reads TGCGCCAGCAGCACAGGGGACACCTCAGGTGGCTACACCTTC. Translating gives CASSTGDTSGGYTF.

This clonotype was found many times. This chain connects TRBV4-1 to TRBJ2-1; 8 bases agree with TRBD1. Losses at the gene ends were 3 bases for V and 0 bases for J; bases not matched to a gene: 7. CDR1 and CDR2 from the germline V gene are MGHRA and YSYEKL. CDR3 length: 17 amino acids. The CDR3 sequence is CASSQGPGTGSYNEQFF. The CDR3 DNA reads as TGCGCCAGCAGCCAGGGACCAGGGACAGGCTCCTACAATGAGCAGTTCTTC.

This clonotype showed up just a few times. The V call is TRBV3-1, the J call TRBJ1-1; 9 bases line up with TRBD1. This CDR3 has 16 residues. Germline CDR1 reads LGHDT; CDR2 reads YNNKEL (reference sequence). The J segment lost 3 bases and the V segment lost 4 bases, leaving 9 bases of the junction unmatched. The CDR3 protein is CASSLVYRGQDTEAFF. In nucleotides, the CDR3 is TGTGCCAGCAGCCTTGTTTACAGGGGGCAGGACACTGAAGCTTTCTTT.

The rearrangement joins TRBV25-1 to TRBJ2-2, with TRBD1 matching 7 bases. Germline CDR1 MGHDK, CDR2 SYGVNS. The CDR3 is 13 residues long. J gave up 8 bases and V 5 bases, and 5 bases lay outside the gene matches. The CDR3 spells CASSTLDRGELFF. The CDR3 DNA reads as TGTGCCAGCAGTACCCTGGACAGGGGGGAGCTGTTTTTT.

This clonotype was observed a handful of times. The chain recombines TRBV4-1 with TRBJ2-2; the D is unclear. The CDR3 is 17 amino acids. Trimming took 3 bases from V and 0 from J, leaving 14 bases between them. Per germline, CDR1 MGHRA and CDR2 YSYEKL. CDR3 in DNA: TGCGCCAGCAGCCATAAGTGGGTTCTGTCGAACACCGGGGAGCTGTTTTTT. This gives the protein CASSHKWVLSNTGELFF.

In its sample, this clonotype was seen a few times. The chain links TRBV29-1 to TRBJ2-7, with D possibly called TRBD1 or TRBD2 (5 bases each). The V end was cut by 8 bases, the J end by 2 bases, with 25 bases between. This CDR3 has 16 residues. Germline V gene data show CDR1 as SQVTM and CDR2 as ANQGSEA. Here the CDR3 reads CSPIRKNRGQTYEQYF. In DNA form, the CDR3 reads TGCAGCCCAATCAGGAAAAACCGGGGCCAAACCTACGAGCAGTACTTC.

The chain joins TRBV4-1 to TRBJ2-3, with D hard to call. The germline V gene encodes CDR1 MGHRA and CDR2 YSYEKL. The V and J ends lost 3 bases and 4 bases respectively, with 23 bases between them. This CDR3 contains 18 residues. The CDR3 here is CASSHTFPKQKGSDTQYF. The CDR3 DNA follows: TGCGCCAGCAGCCACACCTTTCCCAAGCAGAAGGGTTCAGATACGCAGTATTTT.

This clonotype was counted ten times or more. The chain combines TRBV18 with TRBJ2-1; D gene uncertain. Trimming took 4 bases from V and 4 from J, leaving 5 bases between them. The CDR3 sequence is 12 residues long. Germline V CDR1 and CDR2: KGHSH, LQKENI. The CDR3 bases are TGTGCCAGCTCACGACGGTACAATGAGCAGTTCTTC. This translates into CASSRRYNEQFF.

This clonotype appeared a few times. The chain uses TRBV10-3 and TRBJ2-1; maybe TRBD2 (6 bases). V was trimmed by 2 bases and J by 0 bases, leaving 8 bases between them. CDR3 size: 15 residues. Looked up from germline, CDR1 is ENHRY and CDR2 is SYGVKD. CDR3 sequence: CAISEGGYSYNEQFF. The CDR3 nucleotides read TGTGCCATCAGTGAGGGGGGGTACTCCTACAATGAGCAGTTCTTC.

Many counts were recorded for this clonotype. The gene calls are TRBV29-1 and TRBJ2-2; the match to TRBD2 covers 11 bases. Germline V lookup: CDR1 SQVTM, CDR2 ANQGSEA. The CDR3 is 15 amino acids. V gave up 7 bases and J gave up 3 bases; unmatched junction bases: 7. In nucleotides, the CDR3 is TGCAGCGGAAAACTAGCGGGGGTTGACACCGGGGAGCTGTTTTTT. The encoded protein is CSGKLAGVDTGELFF.

This clonotype was found a few times. The rearrangement uses TRBV28 and TRBJ2-1, with a possible D match to TRBD1 (5 bases). Per the germline V gene, CDR1 is MDHEN and CDR2 is SYDVKM. This CDR3 has 15 residues. V lost 6 bases, J lost 0 bases, and 12 bases lay in between. CDR3 nucleotides: TGTGCCAGCAGCGACAGCCGGAGCTCCTACAATGAGCAGTTCTTC. Amino acids: CASSDSRSSYNEQFF.

The chain recombines TRBV28 with TRBJ2-1, with D tentatively TRBD1 or TRBD2 (6 bases each). Trimming took off 5 bases at V and 6 bases at J, with 17 bases between the two ends. Germline-derived CDR1 and CDR2 are MDHEN and SYDVKM. The CDR3 is 15 amino acids. The CDR3 protein is CASSDSGGPRNEQFF. The CDR3 DNA reads TGTGCCAGCAGTGACAGTGGGGGGCCTCGCAATGAGCAGTTCTTC.

The table lists this clonotype with a few counts. J is TRBJ1-1 and V is TRBV18; TRBD1 matches 8 bases. J gave up 5 bases and V 0 bases, and 8 bases lay outside the gene matches. Germline V CDR1 and CDR2: KGHSH, LQKENI. The CDR3 runs to 16 residues. This CDR3 reads CASSPPTGQGGTEAFF. The CDR3 coding sequence is TGTGCCAGCTCACCACCGACTGGACAGGGAGGGACTGAAGCTTTCTTT.

This clonotype was seen repeatedly, ten times or more. V gene TRBV3-1 combines with J gene TRBJ1-2; TRBD1 matches at 7 bases. Germline V lookup: CDR1 LGHDT, CDR2 YNNKEL (reference sequence). Trimming at V came to 5 bases and at J to 4 bases, leaving 4 bases not matched to a gene. The CDR3 spans 13 residues. The CDR3 DNA reads as TGTGCCAGCAGCACAGGGGTTGGCTATGGCTACACCTTC. It specifies CASSTGVGYGYTF.

There are many counts of this clonotype. V gene TRBV10-3 combines with J gene TRBJ1-5, with 9 bases aligning to TRBD1. This CDR3 is built from 15 residues. V was clipped by 2 bases and J by 6 bases; unmatched bases: 5. Per the germline V gene, CDR1 is ENHRY and CDR2 is SYGVKD. CDR3 region: CAISEGDRGSQPQHF. The CDR3 DNA is TGTGCCATCAGTGAGGGTGACAGGGGGAGTCAGCCCCAGCATTTT.

Ten or more counts support this clonotype. The chain is built from TRBV12-3 or TRBV12-4 and TRBJ2-7; possible D gene TRBD1, 5 bases. V lost 8 bases and J lost 2, with 10 bases in between. The CDR3 is 12 amino acids. CDR3: CASGQGTYEQYF. CDR3 nucleotide sequence: TGTGCCAGCGGGCAGGGAACCTACGAGCAGTACTTC.

The chain is built from TRBV15 and TRBJ2-1, with 8 nucleotides matching TRBD1. V was clipped by 1 base and J by 5 bases; unmatched bases: 1. Germline CDR1 is LNHNV and CDR2 is YYDKDF (reference sequence). This CDR3 comprises 14 residues. CDR3 in amino acids: CATSRGTGNNEQFF. CDR3 bases: TGTGCCACCAGCAGAGGGACAGGGAACAATGAGCAGTTCTTC.

This clonotype was seen repeatedly, ten times or more. The V call is TRBV9, the J call TRBJ2-3; possibly TRBD2 for D (7 bases). Per germline, CDR1 SGDLS and CDR2 YYNGEE. The germline V and J ends were trimmed by 5 bases and 0 bases, with 22 bases remaining between them. The CDR3 runs 18 residues. The CDR3 loop reads CASSRGSRGGSSTDTQYF. Here the CDR3 DNA reads TGTGCCAGCAGTCGCGGGAGTAGGGGGGGATCTAGCACAGATACGCAGTATTTT. The full variable domain, rest sourced from reference TRBV9 and TRBJ2-3, is DSGVTQTPKHLITATGQRVTLRCSPRSGDLSVYWYQQSLDQGLQFLIQYYNGEERAKGNILERFSAQQFPDLHSELNLSSLELGDSALYFCASSRGSRGGSSTDTQYFGPGTRLTVL.

This chain uses TRBV5-1 with TRBJ2-1, with D possibly being TRBD1 (5 bases). Between the trimmed V and J ends, which lost 2 bases and 0 bases, there was a span of 24 bases. The CDR3 is made up of 20 amino acids. The germline CDR1 and CDR2 sequences are SGHRS and YFSETQ. The CDR3 here is CASSFPRGHESDSSYNEQFF. The CDR3 DNA is TGCGCCAGCAGCTTTCCGCGAGGACACGAGAGTGATAGCTCCTACAATGAGCAGTTCTTC.

In its sample, this clonotype was seen many times. The J gene is TRBJ2-1, the V gene TRBV6-1; D not resolved. Germline CDR1 is MNHNS and CDR2 is SASEGT. Trimming removed 6 bases at V and 2 bases at J, with 14 bases between. The CDR3 totals 15 residues. CDR3 in amino acids: CASSPKKPPYNEQFF. The CDR3 DNA sequence: TGTGCCAGCAGCCCGAAAAAGCCCCCCTACAATGAGCAGTTCTTC.

This clonotype has a count of ten or more. CDR3 nucleotide sequence: TGTGCCACCAGCCCAGGAATTGAAAAACTGTTTTTT. Translation gives CATSPGIEKLFF. V and J are TRBV15 and TRBJ1-4; D remains unclear. Trimming left V 5 bases short and J 7 bases short, with 8 bases between. The CDR3 spans 12 residues. Germline V gene data show CDR1 as LNHNV and CDR2 as YYDKDF (reference sequence).

DNA for the CDR3: TGCGCCAGCAGCTTTACCGGGACGTTGAACACTGAAGCTTTCTTT. Amino acid sequence: CASSFTGTLNTEAFF. The chain is built from TRBV5-1 and TRBJ1-1; TRBD1 might be the D (5 bases). Trimming shortened V by 2 bases and J by 0 bases, and 11 bases separated the two germline ends. This CDR3 is built from 15 residues. CDR1 is SGHRS, CDR2 YFSETQ, per germline.

This clonotype was detected a few times. The chain carries TRBV5-5 and TRBJ2-7; TRBD1 matches 10 bases. The CDR3 runs to 17 residues. Germline V gene lookup returns CDR1 SGHKS and CDR2 YYEKEE (reference sequence). J gave up 5 bases and V 1 base, and 12 bases lay outside the gene matches. CDR3 protein: CASSLPPSGTGADEQYF. CDR3 nucleotides: TGTGCCAGCAGCTTGCCACCGTCCGGGACAGGGGCTGACGAGCAGTACTTC.